This TCR beta chain was sequenced during a study of radiation and T cells in renal cell carcinoma. Study conclusions and caveats: Top tumor clonotypes rose in blood 2 weeks post-radiation, then contracted.

Time point specified: blood 4 weeks post-SBRT, at nephrectomy. Sample treatment: 15 Gy SBRT to primary tumor, nephrectomy 4 weeks later. Nephrectomy followed 15 Gy stereotactic body radiation by 4 weeks. This CDR3 region has 15 residues. Germline CDR1 SGHAT, CDR2 FQNNGV. Between the trimmed V and J ends, which lost 1 base and 1 base, there was a span of 10 bases. Of note for this clone: The antigen is undetermined.

Only in-frame clones appear in the TCRdb table, and some are missing; sequencing was by immunoSEQ multiplex PCR. The repertoire holds 150,000 to 200,000 clones, with roughly 90% as singletons. The TCR comes from a woman between 50 and 59 years old with renal cell carcinoma. The V gene is TRBV11-2, the J gene TRBJ1-1; weak D call: TRBD1 (6 bases). Source: blood, taken from a patient whose treatment included radiotherapy and nephrectomy. CDR3 loop: CASSLAGTTNTEAFF. Written as DNA, the CDR3 is TGTGCCAGCAGCTTAGCCGGGACAACGAACACTGAAGCTTTCTTT.